Each of the 15 T cell receptor beta chains below was sequenced from the same sample in a study of blood T cells in healthy people across ages. PCR was performed a second time for about 6 to 12 cycles using a sample-barcoded 5' primer and a J-beta primer mix. TCRdb itself ran the 5' RACE reads through MiXCR, one entry per CDR3 protein. The sample contains 550,000 to 700,000 distinct CDR3 sequences, about 26% of which appear only once. Sequenced input: blood. The source is a woman between 70 and 85 years old in good health.

The rearrangement uses TRBV12-3 or TRBV12-4 and TRBJ2-4, with TRBD1 as a possible D gene (6 bases). This CDR3 has 12 residues. V lost 5 bases and J lost 8, with 10 bases in between. DNA of the CDR3: TGTGCCAGCAGTCGGACAGCAGACATTCAGTACTTC. This codes for CASSRTADIQYF.

The V and J genes are TRBV20-1 and TRBJ2-1; 14 bases align to TRBD2. V dropped 7 bases and J dropped 0; count of bases not matched to a gene: 11. Germline V gene data show CDR1 as DFQATT and CDR2 as SNEGSKA (reference sequence). The CDR3 runs 18 residues. The CDR3: CSGQTSGGVMSSYNEQFF. The CDR3 DNA sequence: TGCAGTGGCCAGACTAGCGGGGGGGTCATGAGCTCCTACAATGAGCAGTTCTTC.

The CDR3 region is CSAPTGTSGGEQYF. The CDR3 DNA reads TGCAGTGCGCCTACCGGGACTAGCGGGGGAGAGCAGTACTTC. This rearrangement joins TRBV20-1 to TRBJ2-7; 14 nucleotides line up with TRBD2. The CDR3 totals 14 residues. With V trimmed by 6 bases and J by 7 bases, 8 bases remained unmatched. Germline loops: CDR1 DFQATT, CDR2 SNEGSKA (reference sequence).

The chain joins TRBV4-1 to TRBJ2-7; the D gene is possibly TRBD1 (6 bases). The ends were cut back, 1 base at V and 7 bases at J, with 20 bases in the middle. This CDR3 is 16 amino acids long. Per germline, CDR1 MGHRA and CDR2 YSYEKL. The CDR3 here is CASSQGWGPFGKEQYF. The CDR3 nucleotides are TGCGCCAGCAGCCAAGGCTGGGGGCCGTTCGGAAAGGAGCAGTACTTC.

The V call is TRBV5-1, the J call TRBJ1-1, with 8 bases lining up with TRBD1. This CDR3 comprises 14 residues. Unmatched junction bases numbered 6, after V lost 0 bases and J lost 8 bases. In germline, CDR1 is SGHRS, CDR2 YFSETQ. The CDR3 region has the DNA TGCGCCAGCAGCTTGGCTCAGGGGGCGGTGGAAGCTTTCTTT. Encoded protein: CASSLAQGAVEAFF.

This clonotype was seen more than once but under ten times. The gene calls are TRBV2 and TRBJ1-1; TRBD1 agrees at 7 bases. Losses at the gene ends were 8 bases for V and 1 base for J; bases not matched to a gene: 16. From germline, CDR1 is SNHLY and CDR2 FYNNEI. The length of the CDR3 is 17 residues. In nucleotides, the CDR3 is TGTGCCAGCGAGAGGTTCCACAAAGGGGGCTGGAACACTGAAGCTTTCTTT. Its protein product is CASERFHKGGWNTEAFF.

In this sample, this clonotype turned up a few times. The chain carries TRBV6-6 and TRBJ1-1; 9 nucleotides match TRBD1. This CDR3 region has 15 residues. Germline-derived CDR1 and CDR2 are MNHNY and SVGAGI (reference sequence). The ends lost 5 bases at V and 4 bases at J; junction bases unmatched: 8. DNA for the CDR3: TGTGCCAGCAGTACCCCGACAGGGGGGACCACTGAAGCTTTCTTT. This encodes CASSTPTGGTTEAFF.

The rearrangement joins TRBV12-3 or TRBV12-4 to TRBJ2-1, with 8 bases fitting TRBD2. Unmatched junction bases numbered 8, after V lost 3 bases and J lost 7 bases. The CDR3 is made up of 15 amino acids. This CDR3 is CASSFRIAGLNEQFF. The CDR3 nucleotides read TGTGCCAGCAGTTTTAGGATAGCGGGGTTGAATGAGCAGTTCTTC.

The chain carries TRBV11-3 and TRBJ2-5, with unresolved D. With 1 base removed from V and 3 bases from J, the gap between germline ends came to 9 bases. The CDR3 covers 14 residues. Looked up from germline, CDR1 is SGHNT and CDR2 is YENEEA. The CDR3 loop is CASSLGRWEETQYF. The DNA of the CDR3 is TGTGCCAGCAGCTTAGGACGGTGGGAAGAGACCCAGTACTTC.

J is TRBJ2-3 and V is TRBV4-3, with TRBD1 matching over 10 bases. This CDR3 comprises 15 residues. The V and J ends lost 2 bases and 5 bases, in that order; junction bases with no gene match: 4. Germline V gives CDR1 LGHNA, CDR2 YSLEER. The CDR3 loop is CASSQNRDRGDTQYF. The CDR3 coding sequence is TGCGCCAGCAGCCAAAACCGGGACAGGGGAGATACGCAGTATTTT.

The sample holds a few counts of this clonotype. The V gene is TRBV3-1, the J gene TRBJ1-6; possible D gene TRBD1, 5 bases. The CDR3 runs 16 residues. The V end was cut by 4 bases, the J end by 8 bases, with 18 bases between. Germline CDR1 reads LGHDT; CDR2 reads YNNKEL (reference sequence). In DNA, the CDR3 is TGTGCCAGCAGCCGGATCGGGGGAGGAAAGCATTCACCCCTCCACTTT. It is translated as CASSRIGGGKHSPLHF.

This clonotype occurred many times. The chain carries TRBV20-1 and TRBJ2-5; 7 bases line up with TRBD2. The CDR3 covers 14 residues. Germline CDR1 reads DFQATT; CDR2 reads SNEGSKA (reference sequence). With V trimmed by 6 bases and J by 3 bases, 10 bases remained unmatched. CDR3 DNA: TGCAGTGCCCCGGGAGAAAGCGGGAAAGAGACCCAGTACTTC. Its protein product is CSAPGESGKETQYF.

This clonotype has just a few counts. The rearrangement uses TRBV12-3 or TRBV12-4 and TRBJ2-5, with 12 bases aligning to TRBD2. The better agreement between TRBJ2-7 and the DNA end casts doubt on the J call. The CDR3 extends over 15 amino acids. CDR3 sequence reads: CASSSRLAGAYEQYF. The DNA of the CDR3 is TGTGCCAGCAGTTCGAGACTAGCGGGGGCCTACGAGCAGTACTTC.

This sequence joins TRBV2 and TRBJ2-5; 7 bases fit TRBD1. Trimming took 2 bases from V and 4 from J; bases not matched to a gene: 1. CDR3 length: 13 amino acids. In germline, CDR1 is SNHLY, CDR2 FYNNEI. In nucleotides, the CDR3 is TGTGCCAGCAGTGAAAACAGGGGAGAGACCCAGTACTTC. Protein: CASSENRGETQYF. Complete variable domain (other parts from reference TRBV2 and TRBJ2-5): EPEVTQTPSHQVTQMGQEVILRCVPISNHLYFYWYRQILGQKVEFLVSFYNNEISEKSEIFDDQFSVERPDGSNFTLKIRSTKLEDSAMYFCASSENRGETQYFGPGTRLLVL.

The chain joins TRBV4-2 to TRBJ1-5; D not resolved. Between the trimmed V and J ends, which lost 1 base and 6 bases, there was a span of 13 bases. This CDR3 spans 15 amino acids. Germline loops: CDR1 LGHNA, CDR2 YNFKEQ. CDR3 DNA sequence: TGTGCCAGCAGCCAAGGGGGAGGTGTCGGTCAGCCCCAGCATTTT. It codes for CASSQGGGVGQPQHF.